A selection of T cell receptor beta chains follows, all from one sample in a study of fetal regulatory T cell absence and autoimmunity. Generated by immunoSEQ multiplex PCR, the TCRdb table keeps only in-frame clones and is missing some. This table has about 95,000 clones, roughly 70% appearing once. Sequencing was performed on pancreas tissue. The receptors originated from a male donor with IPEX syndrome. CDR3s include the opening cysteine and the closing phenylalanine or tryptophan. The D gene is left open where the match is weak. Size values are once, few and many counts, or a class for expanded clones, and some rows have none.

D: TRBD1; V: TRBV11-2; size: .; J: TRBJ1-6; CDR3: CASSFVNRGPSPLHF; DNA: TGTGCCAGCAGCTTTGTGAACAGGGGGCCTTCACCCCTCCACTTT
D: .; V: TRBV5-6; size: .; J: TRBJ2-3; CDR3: CASSLVATDTQYF; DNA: TGTGCCAGCAGCTTAGTAGCGACAGATACGCAGTATTTT
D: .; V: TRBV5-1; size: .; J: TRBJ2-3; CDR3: CASSLAAGVEDTQYF; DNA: TGCGCCAGCAGCTTAGCAGCGGGTGTTGAAGATACGCAGTATTTT
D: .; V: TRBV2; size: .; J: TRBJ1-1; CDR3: CASSEADEGDTEAFF; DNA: TGTGCCAGCAGTGAAGCGGATGAGGGGGACACTGAAGCTTTCTTT
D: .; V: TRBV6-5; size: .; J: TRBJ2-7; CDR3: CASRGAGFEQYF; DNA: TGTGCCAGCAGAGGAGCCGGTTTCGAGCAGTACTTC
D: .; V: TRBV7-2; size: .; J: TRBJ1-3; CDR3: CASSSGLGSSGNTIYF; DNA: TGTGCCAGCAGCTCGGGACTGGGGTCCTCTGGAAACACCATATATTTT
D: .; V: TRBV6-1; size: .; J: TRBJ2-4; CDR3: CASITAPGVDIQYF; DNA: TGTGCCAGCATCACAGCGCCAGGGGTTGACATTCAGTACTTC
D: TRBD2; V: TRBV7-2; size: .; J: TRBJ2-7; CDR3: CASSFLASGRYEQYF; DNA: TGTGCCAGCAGCTTTCTGGCTAGCGGGAGGTACGAGCAGTACTTC
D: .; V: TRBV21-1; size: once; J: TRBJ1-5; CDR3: CASIRTGREDQPQHF; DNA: TGTGCCAGCATCCGGACAGGGCGGGAGGATCAGCCCCAGCATTTT
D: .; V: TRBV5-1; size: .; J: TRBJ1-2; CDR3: CASSLGAHGYTF; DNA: TGCGCCAGCAGCTTGGGGGCGCATGGCTACACCTTC
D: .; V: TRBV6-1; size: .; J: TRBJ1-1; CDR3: CASYAANTEAFF; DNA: TGTGCCAGCTATGCAGCGAACACTGAAGCTTTCTTT
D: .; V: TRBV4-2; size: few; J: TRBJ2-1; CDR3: CASSQELADRYNEQFF; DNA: TGTGCCAGCAGCCAAGAGCTAGCGGACAGGTACAATGAGCAGTTCTTC
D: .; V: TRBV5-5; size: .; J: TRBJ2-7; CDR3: CASGLGYEQYF; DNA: TGTGCCAGCGGGTTGGGGTACGAGCAGTACTTC
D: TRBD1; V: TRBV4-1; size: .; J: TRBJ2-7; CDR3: CASSQVWGQSYEQYF; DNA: TGCGCCAGCAGCCAAGTTTGGGGACAGTCCTACGAGCAGTACTTC
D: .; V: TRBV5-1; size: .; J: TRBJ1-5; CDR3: CASSLARVRLPIVSNQPQHF; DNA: TGCGCCAGCAGCTTGGCCCGGGTCCGACTTCCAATCGTCAGCAATCAGCCCCAGCATTTT
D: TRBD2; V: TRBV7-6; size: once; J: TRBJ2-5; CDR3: CASSSGTSGAETQYF; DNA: TGTGCCAGCAGTTCCGGGACTAGCGGGGCAGAGACCCAGTACTTC
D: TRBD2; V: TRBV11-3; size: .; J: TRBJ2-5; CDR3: CASSLDWRLAGGPSETQYF; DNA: TGTGCCAGCAGCTTAGATTGGCGACTAGCGGGGGGGCCTTCCGAGACCCAGTACTTC
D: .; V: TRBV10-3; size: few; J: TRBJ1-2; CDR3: CAISAANYGYTF; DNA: TGTGCCATCAGTGCAGCTAACTATGGCTACACCTTC
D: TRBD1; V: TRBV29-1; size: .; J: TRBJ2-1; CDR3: CSVAQGANEQFF; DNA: TGCAGCGTAGCACAGGGGGCGAATGAGCAGTTCTTC
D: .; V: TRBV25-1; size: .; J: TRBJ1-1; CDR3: CASSEYRDTEAFF; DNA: TGTGCCAGCAGTGAATACAGGGACACTGAAGCTTTCTTT
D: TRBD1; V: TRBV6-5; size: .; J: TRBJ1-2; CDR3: CAGRDRTNYGYTF; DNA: TGTGCCGGACGGGACAGAACTAACTATGGCTACACCTTC
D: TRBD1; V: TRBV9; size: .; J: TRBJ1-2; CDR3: CASSVGNRGHGYTF; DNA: TGTGCCAGCAGCGTCGGGAACAGGGGCCATGGCTACACCTTC
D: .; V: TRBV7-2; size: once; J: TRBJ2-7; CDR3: CGAQTWKNSYEQYF; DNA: TGTGGAGCTCAAACCTGGAAAAACTCCTACGAGCAGTACTTC
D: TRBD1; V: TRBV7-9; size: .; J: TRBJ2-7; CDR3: CASSRWAGGLYEQYF; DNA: TGTGCCAGCAGCCGGTGGGCAGGGGGTCTCTACGAGCAGTACTTC
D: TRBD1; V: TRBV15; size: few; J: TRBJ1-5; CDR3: CATSRDTGGNQPQHF; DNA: TGTGCCACCAGCAGAGACACAGGGGGCAATCAGCCCCAGCATTTT
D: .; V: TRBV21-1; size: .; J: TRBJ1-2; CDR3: CASPFEDRGNNYGYTF; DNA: TGTGCCAGCCCATTTGAGGACAGGGGGAACAACTATGGCTACACCTTC
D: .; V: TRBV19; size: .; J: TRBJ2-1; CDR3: CASSMGSANEQFF; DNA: TGTGCCAGTAGTATGGGTAGCGCCAATGAGCAGTTCTTC
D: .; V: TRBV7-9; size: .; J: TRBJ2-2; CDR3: CASSLVKNTGELFF; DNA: TGTGCCAGCAGCTTAGTTAAGAACACCGGGGAGCTGTTTTTT
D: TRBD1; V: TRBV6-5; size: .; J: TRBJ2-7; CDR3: CASSSSTGGYEQYF; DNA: TGTGCCAGCAGTTCCTCGACAGGGGGCTACGAGCAGTACTTC
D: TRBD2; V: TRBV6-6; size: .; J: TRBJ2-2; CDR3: CASSYTSGRSGELFF; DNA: TGTGCCAGCAGTTACACTAGCGGGAGGTCCGGGGAGCTGTTTTTT
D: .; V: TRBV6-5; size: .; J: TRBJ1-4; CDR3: CASSLSATNEKLFF; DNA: TGTGCCAGCAGCCTCAGTGCAACTAATGAAAAACTGTTTTTT
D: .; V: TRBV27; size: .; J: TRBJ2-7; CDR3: CASSFSRSYEQYF; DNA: TGTGCCAGCAGTTTTTCCCGCTCCTACGAGCAGTACTTC
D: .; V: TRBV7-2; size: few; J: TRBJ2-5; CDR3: CASSLSGTQYF; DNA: TGTGCCAGCAGCTTATCGGGGACCCAGTACTTC
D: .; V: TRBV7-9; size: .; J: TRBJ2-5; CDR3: CASSLASRETQYF; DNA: TGTGCCAGCAGCTTAGCCTCCAGGGAGACCCAGTACTTC
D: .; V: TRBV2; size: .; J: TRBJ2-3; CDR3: CASSDRGLPPDTQYF; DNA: TGTGCCAGCAGTGACCGGGGGCTCCCCCCAGATACGCAGTATTTT
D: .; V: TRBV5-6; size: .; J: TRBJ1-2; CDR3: CASSLAGTYGYTF; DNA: TGTGCCAGCAGCTTGGCAGGAACCTATGGCTACACCTTC
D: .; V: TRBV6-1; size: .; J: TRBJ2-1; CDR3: CASRDYNEQFF; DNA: TGTGCCAGCAGGGACTACAATGAGCAGTTCTTC
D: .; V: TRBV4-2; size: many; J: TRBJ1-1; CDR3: CASSQVIGEPEAFF; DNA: TGTGCCAGCAGCCAAGTAATTGGGGAACCTGAAGCTTTCTTT
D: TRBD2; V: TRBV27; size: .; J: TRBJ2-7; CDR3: CASSDLLQREGHNEQYF; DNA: TGTGCCAGCAGTGACCTACTACAGCGGGAGGGCCACAACGAGCAGTACTTC
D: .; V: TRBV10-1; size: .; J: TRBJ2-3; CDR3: CASSALDGRGLSTDTQYF; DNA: TGCGCCAGCAGTGCCCTAGACGGTCGGGGGCTGAGCACAGATACGCAGTATTTT
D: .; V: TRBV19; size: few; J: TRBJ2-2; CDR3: CASSRNTGELFF; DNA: TGTGCCAGTAGCAGGAACACCGGGGAGCTGTTTTTT
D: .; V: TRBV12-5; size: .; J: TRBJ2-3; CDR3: CASGLGASFLHTQYF; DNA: TGTGCTAGTGGTTTGGGGGCTAGTTTTCTGCATACGCAGTATTTT
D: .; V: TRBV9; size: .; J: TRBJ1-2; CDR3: CASSDRVYGYTF; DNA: TGTGCCAGCAGCGACAGGGTCTATGGCTACACCTTC
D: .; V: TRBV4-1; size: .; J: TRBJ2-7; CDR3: CASSQEPAFPLSNPYEQYF; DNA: TGCGCCAGCAGCCAAGAACCAGCGTTCCCGCTAAGTAACCCCTACGAGCAGTACTTC
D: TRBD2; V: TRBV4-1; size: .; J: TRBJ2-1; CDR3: CASSQDRRGGSYNEQFF; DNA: TGCGCCAGCAGCCAAGACCGGCGGGGGGGCTCCTACAATGAGCAGTTCTTC
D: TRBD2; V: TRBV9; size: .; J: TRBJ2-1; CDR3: CASSGRLAGHNEQFF; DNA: TGTGCCAGCAGCGGACGACTAGCGGGACACAATGAGCAGTTCTTC
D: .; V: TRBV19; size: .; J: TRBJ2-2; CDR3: CASSIGQGDTGELFF; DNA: TGTGCCAGTAGTATAGGCCAGGGAGACACCGGGGAGCTGTTTTTT
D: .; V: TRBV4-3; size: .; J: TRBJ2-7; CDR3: CASSQDRGYEQYF; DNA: TGCGCCAGCAGCCAAGACCGCGGCTACGAGCAGTACTTC
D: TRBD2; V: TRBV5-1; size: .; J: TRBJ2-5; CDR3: CASSLGTREETQYF; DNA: TGCGCCAGCAGCTTGGGGACTAGGGAGGAGACCCAGTACTTC
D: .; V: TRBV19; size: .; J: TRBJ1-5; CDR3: CASSMVGTPDWDF; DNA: TGTGCCAGTAGTATGGTAGGGACCCCGGATTGGGATTTT
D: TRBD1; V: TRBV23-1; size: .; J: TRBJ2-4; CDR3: CASSQSDRGNIQYF; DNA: TGCGCCAGCAGTCAATCGGACAGGGGGAACATTCAGTACTTC
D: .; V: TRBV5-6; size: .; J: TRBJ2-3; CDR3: CASLRGRIWDTQYF; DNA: TGTGCCAGCTTGCGAGGGAGAATTTGGGATACGCAGTATTTT
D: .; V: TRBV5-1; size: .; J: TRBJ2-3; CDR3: CASSSIPSDLTDTQYF; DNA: TGCGCCAGCAGCTCAATTCCTAGCGATTTAACAGATACGCAGTATTTT
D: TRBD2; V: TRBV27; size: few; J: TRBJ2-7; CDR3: CASSHGTSGSNEQYF; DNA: TGTGCCAGCAGTCACGGGACTAGCGGGAGTAACGAGCAGTACTTC
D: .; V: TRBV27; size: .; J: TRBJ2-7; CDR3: CASSFGRGAYEQYF; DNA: TGTGCCAGCAGTTTCGGCAGGGGGGCGTACGAGCAGTACTTC
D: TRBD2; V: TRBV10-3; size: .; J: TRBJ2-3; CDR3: CAIRANVFLRLAGGAGDTQYF; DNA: TGTGCCATCAGGGCGAACGTATTTCTTCGACTAGCGGGGGGAGCTGGAGATACGCAGTATTTT
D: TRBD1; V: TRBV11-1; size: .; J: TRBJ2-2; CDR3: CASSVGQANTGELFF; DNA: TGTGCCAGCAGCGTCGGACAGGCGAACACCGGGGAGCTGTTTTTT
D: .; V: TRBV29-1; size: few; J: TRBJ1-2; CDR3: CSVEAVYGYTF; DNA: TGCAGCGTTGAGGCGGTCTATGGCTACACCTTC
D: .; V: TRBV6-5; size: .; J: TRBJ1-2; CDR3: CASSVGGGYGYTF; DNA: TGTGCCAGCAGTGTAGGGGGAGGCTATGGCTACACCTTC
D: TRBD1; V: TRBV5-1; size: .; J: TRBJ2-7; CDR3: CASSYGQGVNEQYF; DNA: TGCGCCAGCAGCTATGGACAGGGAGTGAACGAGCAGTACTTC